This TCR beta chain emerged from a study of post-analysis software for immune sequencing data. Study-wide points: Diversity measured as normalized Chao1 was significantly lower in multiple sclerosis patients than in controls. Pronounced co-clustering by F measure was evident among identically batched samples. With TRBV5-6, TRBV5-1 and TRBV20-1 included, five TRBV segments were more frequent in patients than in controls.

Unique molecular identifiers were built into the TCR beta cDNA libraries. Each CDR3 protein gets one entry after TCRdb re-called the PCR reads with MiXCR. The sample consists of some 240,000 distinct CDR3 sequences, 36% of them appearing once. With regard to this clonotype: Its specificity is unknown.

V was clipped by 8 bases and J by 3 bases; unmatched bases: 16. The CDR3 contains 17 residues. Germline V gives CDR1 SNHLY, CDR2 FYNNEI. The chain employs TRBV2 and TRBJ2-3; TRBD1 matches at 8 bases. This clonotype was obtained from a girl aged 5 to 17 with multiple sclerosis. The sequenced sample consisted of blood. The CDR3 sequence is CASPNPGRTGLTDTQYF. DNA of the CDR3: TGTGCCAGCCCCAACCCGGGTCGGACAGGGCTGACAGATACGCAGTATTTT.